The clone carrying this T cell receptor beta chain was observed at least ten times. What it binds is unknown. This sample's time point: newly diagnosed GD, antithyroid drugs for less than 3 months. PBMC RNA was the source of the TCR library. Building the TCR beta libraries relied on iRepertoire HTBI primers, and CDR3 regions underwent Arm-PCR. In the original workflow: The identification of 60 or so TRBV and over eleven TRBJ segments was made across samples. TCRdb called the multiplex PCR reads again in MiXCR, with one record for every CDR3 protein. For this entry, the V and J calls and clone size follow TCRdb and not the study's own pipeline. Altogether roughly 500,000 distinct CDR3 sequences are present, about 13% being singletons, with the ten largest covering about 9.1%. These data come from a study of regulatory T cells in long-lasting Graves disease. This CDR3 region has 12 residues. The V and J ends lost 5 bases and 0 bases respectively, with 7 bases between them. Germline V gene lookup returns CDR1 GTSNPN and CDR2 SVGIG (reference sequence).

Whole-study results and caveats: With a small sample size, accuracy may have been reduced.

The same sample was also studied in work on T cells in Graves' hyperthyroidism and ophthalmopathy. From that study: Investigators excluded patients with uncontrolled infection, other autoimmune disease, pregnancy or lactation.

The material sequenced was peripheral blood mononuclear cells (PBMCs), taken at new diagnosis, from a patient treated with antithyroid drugs. The chain has TRBV30 and TRBJ2-5; D is unresolved. The receptor was isolated from a man aged 25 to 40 with Graves disease. CDR3 coding DNA: TGTGCCTGGGAGCGCCACCAAGAGACCCAGTACTTC. This gives the protein CAWERHQETQYF.